The clone carrying this T cell receptor (beta chain) has at least ten counts. Its antigen is unknown. This entry comes from a study of regulatory T cells in long-lasting Graves disease. Regarding the study as a whole: Persistent patients shared more public clonotypes (approximately 2,700) than newly diagnosed patients (under 1,000).

The trim removed 5 bases at V and 0 bases at J, leaving 2 bases unmatched. The CDR3 has 15 residues. Described time point: newly diagnosed GD, antithyroid drugs for less than 3 months. RNA isolated from PBMCs was used to make the TCR library. Relying on iRepertoire HTBI primers and Arm-PCR of CDR3 regions, the team built TCR beta libraries. TCRdb analysed the multiplex PCR reads with MiXCR anew, one entry per CDR3 protein. Found here are about 200,000 distinct CDR3 sequences, roughly 18% of them singletons; the top ten hold 12%. These sequences were also reported in another study, on T cells in Graves' hyperthyroidism and ophthalmopathy. As reported in that work: No ophthalmopathy progression within 18 months constituted stable Graves' hyperthyroidism. A 13 V-J model separated ophthalmopathy from stable hyperthyroidism.

The gene calls are TRBV12-3 or TRBV12-4 and TRBJ2-1; 9 bases are shared with TRBD2. The input for sequencing was peripheral blood mononuclear cells (PBMCs), taken at new diagnosis, from a patient treated with antithyroid drugs. The origin of this receptor is a woman aged 30 to 39 with Graves disease. CDR3 DNA: TGTGCCAGCAGTGAAGCGGGGGGCTCCTACAATGAGCAGTTCTTC. Translating it yields CASSEAGGSYNEQFF.